These 15 T cell receptor beta chains originate from one sample sequenced in a study of shared clonotypes between healthy human individuals. Here immunoSEQ multiplex PCR was the method, and the copy in TCRdb shows in-frame clones only, minus some. The sample lists 1.5 million to 2.5 million clones; over 85% were seen once. CD45RO negativity and positive selection for CCR7 defined naive CD8 cells, a population that excluded terminally differentiated effector memory CD45RA+ cells. The sequenced sample was naive CD8+ T cells sorted from blood. Source of these receptors: a man in his late teens or twenties in good health.

The chain carries TRBV9 and TRBJ1-3; 9 bases line up with TRBD1. Germline V gene lookup returns CDR1 SGDLS and CDR2 YYNGEE. The CDR3 has 18 residues. V shed 4 bases and J 4 bases; nucleotides not matched to a gene: 15. CDR3 sequence (DNA): TGTGCCAGCAGCCCATTTGCCCCCGGGACAGGGCGAGGAAACACCATATATTTT. Translating it yields CASSPFAPGTGRGNTIYF. Based on the CDR3 plus reference TRBV9 and TRBJ1-3, the full variable domain is DSGVTQTPKHLITATGQRVTLRCSPRSGDLSVYWYQQSLDQGLQFLIQYYNGEERAKGNILERFSAQQFPDLHSELNLSSLELGDSALYFCASSPFAPGTGRGNTIYFGEGSWLTVV.

In this sample, this clone turned up once. The chain recombines TRBV7-8 with TRBJ2-2; tentative D call: TRBD2 (5 bases). The CDR3 sequence is 16 residues long. Trimming shortened V by 5 bases and J by 1 base, and 14 bases separated the two germline ends. Looked up from germline, CDR1 is SGHVS and CDR2 is FQNEAQ. The CDR3 reads CASSGGLRRNTGELFF. The CDR3 DNA is TGTGCCAGCAGCGGAGGACTGCGACGGAACACCGGGGAGCTGTTTTTT.

This CDR3 is CASSVEVTVTSSYNEQFF. The CDR3 nucleotides read TGTGCCAGCAGCGTAGAAGTAACGGTGACTAGCTCCTACAATGAGCAGTTCTTC. V usage is TRBV9 and J usage is TRBJ2-1, with TRBD2 as a possible D gene (6 bases). The CDR3 extends over 18 amino acids. Per germline, CDR1 SGDLS and CDR2 YYNGEE. The V gene lost 0 bases and the J gene lost 0 bases, with 16 bases spanning the gap.

V and J are TRBV5-5 and TRBJ2-6; D gene ambiguous. The CDR3 spans 13 residues. Germline CDR1 is SGHKS and CDR2 is YYEKEE (reference sequence). The ends were cut back, 2 bases at V and 3 bases at J, with 3 bases in the middle. The CDR3 is CASSFGGANVLTF. The DNA of the CDR3 is TGTGCCAGCAGCTTCGGTGGGGCCAACGTCCTGACTTTC.

The DNA for the CDR3 is TGTGCCAGCAGCCCTACGGGCGGGAGCGGAACCGGGGAGCTGTTTTTT. Its protein is CASSPTGGSGTGELFF. V is TRBV7-9 and J is TRBJ2-2; TRBD2 matches 7 bases. With 5 bases clipped from V and 5 bases from J, the junction kept 11 bases outside the gene matches. CDR1 is SEHNR and CDR2 is FQNEAQ in the germline V gene (reference sequence). The CDR3 is made up of 16 amino acids.

Comment on this clone: The sample contains more than one DNA sequence encoding this CDR3. The chain uses TRBV7-9 and TRBJ2-1; possible D gene TRBD1, 6 bases. The CDR3 consists of 14 residues. V lost 5 bases to trimming and J lost 3 bases, with 11 bases between them. Per germline, CDR1 SEHNR and CDR2 FQNEAQ (reference sequence). Here the CDR3 reads CASSPRTDYNEQFF. The CDR3 DNA follows: TGTGCCAGCAGCCCGCGGACAGACTACAATGAGCAGTTCTTC.

Remarks on this clone: This specimen includes other DNA sequences encoding the same CDR3. This chain connects TRBV9 to TRBJ2-7, with unresolved D. The CDR3 spans 14 residues. With 0 bases removed from V and 0 bases from J, the gap between germline ends came to 7 bases. Germline assignment: CDR1 SGDLS and CDR2 YYNGEE. CDR3 protein: CASSVGAGSYEQYF. Written as DNA, the CDR3 is TGTGCCAGCAGCGTAGGGGCAGGCTCCTACGAGCAGTACTTC. Supplemented by reference TRBV9 and TRBJ2-7, the full variable domain reads DSGVTQTPKHLITATGQRVTLRCSPRSGDLSVYWYQQSLDQGLQFLIQYYNGEERAKGNILERFSAQQFPDLHSELNLSSLELGDSALYFCASSVGAGSYEQYFGPGTRLTVT.

The sample holds one count of this clone. The chain is built from TRBV11-2 and TRBJ1-2; D may be TRBD1 (6 bases). Germline V gene lookup returns CDR1 SGHAT and CDR2 FQNNGV. V was pared by 4 bases and J by 0 bases, with 18 bases between. This CDR3 is built from 17 residues. CDR3 loop: CASSSGRGRGANYGYTF. CDR3 DNA: TGTGCCAGCAGCTCCGGCCGGGGCAGGGGTGCTAACTATGGCTACACCTTC.

The chain combines TRBV4-3 with TRBJ2-7; 11 bases are shared with TRBD1. The germline V gene has CDR1 LGHNA and CDR2 YSLEER. The ends lost 3 bases at V and 2 bases at J; junction bases unmatched: 3. The CDR3 totals 15 residues. In nucleotides, the CDR3 is TGCGCCAGCAGCCACTCGGGACAGGGGGCCTACGAGCAGTACTTC. Residues: CASSHSGQGAYEQYF.

The rearrangement joins TRBV2 to TRBJ2-3; 8 nucleotides agree with TRBD2. The germline gives CDR1 SNHLY, CDR2 FYNNEI. Unmatched junction bases numbered 14, after V lost 11 bases and J lost 1 base. There are 16 residues in the CDR3. This CDR3 is CAGRTAGEKGTDTQYF. The CDR3 coding sequence is TGTGCCGGCCGGACAGCGGGAGAGAAGGGCACAGATACGCAGTATTTT.

Written as DNA, the CDR3 is TGTGCCACCAGCTCCGGACTCTTAGAGGCCTACAATGAGCAGTTCTTC. It yields the protein CATSSGLLEAYNEQFF. The V and J genes are TRBV15 and TRBJ2-1, with D possibly TRBD2 on 5 matching bases. V lost 5 bases to trimming and J lost 2 bases, with 16 bases between them. Per the germline V gene, CDR1 is LNHNV and CDR2 is YYDKDF (reference sequence). This CDR3 has 16 amino acids. Based on the CDR3 plus reference TRBV15 and TRBJ2-1, the full variable domain is DAMVIQNPRYQVTQFGKPVTLSCSQTLNHNVMYWYQQKSSQAPKLLFHYYDKDFNNEADTPDNFQSRRPNTSFCFLDIRSPGLGDTAMYLCATSSGLLEAYNEQFFGPGTRLTVL.

The chain uses TRBV15 and TRBJ2-7; TRBD1 matches 10 bases. Germline loops: CDR1 LNHNV, CDR2 YYDKDF (reference sequence). With 5 bases clipped from V and 1 base from J, the junction kept 2 bases outside the gene matches. The CDR3 runs 14 residues. CDR3 loop: CATSWDRGSYEQYF. The DNA of the CDR3 is TGTGCCACCAGCTGGGACAGGGGATCCTACGAGCAGTACTTC.

The chain combines TRBV11-2 with TRBJ2-2, with a possible D match to TRBD1 (6 bases). The CDR3 extends over 15 amino acids. Germline-derived CDR1 and CDR2 are SGHAT and FQNNGV. V was clipped by 0 bases and J by 4 bases, with 9 bases between them. The CDR3, as DNA: TGTGCCAGCAGCTTAGAGAGGGGGAGCACCGGGGAGCTGTTTTTT. Its protein product is CASSLERGSTGELFF.

This chain joins TRBV5-6 and TRBJ2-6, with 7 bases identical to TRBD1. The CDR3 totals 16 residues. V was clipped by 9 bases and J by 0 bases; unmatched bases: 9. Germline lookup yields CDR1 SGHDT and CDR2 YYEEEE. The CDR3 protein is CATTMGDSSGANVLTF. CDR3 in DNA: TGTGCCACCACTATGGGGGACAGCTCTGGGGCCAACGTCCTGACTTTC.

This chain links TRBV19 with TRBJ2-7; 10 bases line up with TRBD1. Per the germline V gene, CDR1 is LNHDA and CDR2 is SQIVND (reference sequence). CDR3 length equals 16 residues. Germline trimming cut 3 bases from V and 2 bases from J; bases unmatched to any gene: 7. The CDR3 sequence is CASSMGPGTGAYEQYF. CDR3 DNA sequence: TGTGCCAGTAGTATGGGCCCCGGGACAGGGGCCTACGAGCAGTACTTC.